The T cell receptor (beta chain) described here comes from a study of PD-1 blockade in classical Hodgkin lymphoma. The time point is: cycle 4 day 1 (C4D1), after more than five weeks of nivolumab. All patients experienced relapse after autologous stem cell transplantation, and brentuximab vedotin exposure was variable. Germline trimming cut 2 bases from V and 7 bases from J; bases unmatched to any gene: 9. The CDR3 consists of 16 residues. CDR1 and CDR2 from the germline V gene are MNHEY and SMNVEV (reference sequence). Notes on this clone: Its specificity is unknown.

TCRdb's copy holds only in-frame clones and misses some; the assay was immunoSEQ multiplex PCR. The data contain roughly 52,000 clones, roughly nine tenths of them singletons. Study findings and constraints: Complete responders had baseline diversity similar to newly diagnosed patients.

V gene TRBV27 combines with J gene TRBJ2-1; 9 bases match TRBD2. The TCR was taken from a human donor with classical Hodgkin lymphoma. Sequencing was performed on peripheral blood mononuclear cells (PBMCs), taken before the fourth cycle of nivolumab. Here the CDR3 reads CASSLVGLAGLNEQFF. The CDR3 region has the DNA TGTGCCAGCAGTTTAGTCGGGCTAGCGGGATTGAATGAGCAGTTCTTC.